This T cell receptor (beta chain) comes out of a study of PD-1 blockade in classical Hodgkin lymphoma. Background on the study: Patients received nivolumab 3 mg/kg intravenously every 2 weeks.

Assay used: immunoSEQ multiplex PCR; TCRdb lists only in-frame clones, some missing. This table holds about 28,000 clones, 80% found once. Described time point: cycle 4 day 1 (C4D1), after more than 5 weeks of nivolumab. Patients all relapsed after autologous stem cell transplantation, and there was variation in brentuximab vedotin exposure. Under best response, outcomes were complete response, partial response or progressive disease. The study's findings and limits: The repertoire differences lack a defined cause, possibly disease activity or prior therapy. At C4D1, TCR diversity had climbed significantly for CD4+ cells, though not for CD8+ cells.

The CDR3 is 12 amino acids. Trimming removed 9 bases from V and 2 bases from J, with 9 bases in between. Germline lookup yields CDR1 MNHEY and CDR2 SVGAGI. Remarks on this clone: The antigen is not known.

This chain connects TRBV6-5 to TRBJ2-3; D perhaps matches TRBD2 (6 bases). The origin of this receptor is a human donor with classical Hodgkin lymphoma. Sequencing was performed on peripheral blood mononuclear cells (PBMCs), taken before the fourth cycle of nivolumab. The CDR3 spells CASRDFTDTQYF. The CDR3 bases are TGTGCCAGTCGGGACTTCACAGATACGCAGTATTTT.